A selection of T cell receptor beta chains follows, all from one sample in a study of blood T cell repertoires in COVID-19. Repertoires were generated with immunoSEQ multiplex PCR, while TCRdb's copy carries only in-frame clones and drops some. This table has approximately 250,000 clones, 85% to 90% appearing once. Input material: peripheral blood. The source is a woman in her sixties with COVID-19, enrolled during active disease. CDR3s include the opening cysteine and the closing phenylalanine or tryptophan. A D gene is named only where the DNA matches it firmly. Expanded clones get a size class; other rows say once, few or many, or leave the size out.

clone size	J gene	D gene	V gene	CDR3 protein	CDR3 DNA
NA	TRBJ2-1	TRBD1	TRBV3-1/TRBV3-2	CASSQIDRVVLNEQFF	TGTGCCAGCAGCCAAATTGACAGGGTTGTGCTGAATGAGCAGTTCTTC
NA	TRBJ1-2	TRBD1	TRBV6-4	CASSADGTGSGYTF	TGTGCCAGCAGCGCCGACGGGACAGGGAGTGGCTACACCTTC
NA	TRBJ2-2	NA	TRBV19	CASRLTDTGELFF	TGTGCCAGTAGGCTGACAGATACCGGGGAGCTGTTTTTT
once	TRBJ2-1	TRBD2	TRBV11-2	CASSLWEAGNEQFF	TGTGCCAGCAGCTTGTGGGAAGCGGGAAATGAGCAGTTCTTC
once	TRBJ1-1	TRBD1	TRBV19	CASSIVTGISAFF	TGTGCCAGTAGTATCGTGACAGGGATTTCAGCTTTCTTT
NA	TRBJ2-2	NA	TRBV3-1/TRBV3-2	CASSRLSGVGELFF	TGTGCCAGCAGCCGACTCTCGGGTGTCGGGGAGCTGTTTTTT
NA	TRBJ2-7	NA	TRBV5-1	CASSLVVDSGEQYF	TGCGCCAGCAGCTTGGTGGTAGATTCGGGCGAGCAGTACTTC
NA	TRBJ2-5	TRBD1	TRBV5-1	CASSPGQPAYQETQYF	TGCGCCAGCAGCCCGGGACAGCCCGCGTACCAAGAGACCCAGTACTTC
NA	TRBJ1-1	NA	TRBV7-9	CASSPGPYGGIF	TGTGCCAGCAGCCCGGGACCCTACGGCGGGATCTTT
NA	TRBJ1-1	NA	TRBV14	CASSRIDTGGYTEAFF	TGTGCCAGCAGCCGAATCGATACCGGGGGGTACACTGAAGCTTTCTTT
NA	TRBJ1-3	NA	TRBV7-8	CASSLVGRTGNTIYF	TGTGCCAGCAGCTTAGTTGGCAGGACTGGAAACACCATATATTTT
NA	TRBJ2-1	TRBD2	TRBV3-1/TRBV3-2	CASSQVRLAGDNEQFF	TGTGCCAGCAGCCAAGTTCGGCTAGCGGGAGACAATGAGCAGTTCTTC
NA	TRBJ1-1	NA	TRBV5-4	CASSQGGGPNTEAFF	TGTGCCAGCAGCCAGGGCGGGGGCCCCAACACTGAAGCTTTCTTT
NA	TRBJ2-4	NA	TRBV5-4	CASSLGQGPLADIQYF	TGTGCCAGCAGCTTGGGCCAGGGCCCTTTGGCGGACATTCAGTACTTC
NA	TRBJ1-1	TRBD1	TRBV28	CASSNRGNTEAFF	TGTGCCAGCAGTAACAGGGGAAACACTGAAGCTTTCTTT
NA	TRBJ1-1	NA	TRBV19	CASSQPVNTEAFF	TGTGCCAGTAGTCAACCAGTGAACACTGAAGCTTTCTTT
NA	TRBJ1-6	NA	TRBV6-6	CASSWTEEDLHF	TGTGCCAGCAGTTGGACAGAGGAAGACCTCCACTTT
once	TRBJ2-7	TRBD1	TRBV6-1	CASSERGWGTDSSYEQYF	TGTGCCAGCAGTGAAAGGGGGTGGGGGACAGACAGCTCCTACGAGCAGTACTTC
NA	TRBJ2-5	TRBD1	TRBV5-1	CASSMTGRETQYF	TGCGCCAGCAGCATGACAGGGAGAGAGACCCAGTACTTC
NA	TRBJ1-2	TRBD1	TRBV7-8	CASSLVWDSPNYGYTF	TGTGCCAGCAGCTTAGTCTGGGACAGCCCAAACTATGGCTACACCTTC
NA	TRBJ2-1	TRBD2	TRBV7-8	CASSPRMLAGGGNEQFF	TGTGCCAGCAGCCCGCGGATGCTAGCGGGAGGGGGGAATGAGCAGTTCTTC
NA	TRBJ2-1	NA	TRBV4-1	CASRKEGGSYNEQFF	TGCGCCAGCAGAAAAGAGGGTGGCTCCTACAATGAGCAGTTCTTC
NA	TRBJ2-1	NA	TRBV6-5	CASSTPRFSRHEQFF	TGTGCCAGCAGTACTCCCCGGTTTTCCCGCCATGAGCAGTTCTTC
once	TRBJ2-7	TRBD2	TRBV5-1	CASTARETSGSYEQYF	TGCGCCAGCACCGCTCGGGAAACTAGCGGGTCCTACGAGCAGTACTTC
few	TRBJ1-5	NA	TRBV27	CASSLLEGQPQHF	TGTGCCAGCAGTTTATTAGAGGGTCAGCCCCAGCATTTT
NA	TRBJ2-2	TRBD2	TRBV11-2	CASLPPLAGASTGELFF	TGTGCCAGCCTTCCTCCCCTGGCGGGAGCCAGCACCGGGGAGCTGTTTTTT
once	TRBJ2-1	NA	TRBV18	CASSPQQGSRSYNEQFF	TGTGCCAGCTCACCACAACAGGGAAGTCGGTCCTACAATGAGCAGTTCTTC
once	TRBJ2-7	TRBD2	TRBV7-9	CASSPLAGVSEQYF	TGTGCCAGCAGCCCACTAGCGGGAGTTTCCGAGCAGTACTTC
once	TRBJ2-7	NA	TRBV28	CASSLWGSAGSSYEQYF	TGTGCCAGCAGTTTATGGGGTTCGGCGGGCAGCTCCTACGAGCAGTACTTC
NA	TRBJ2-1	NA	TRBV5-1	CASRPDLRSYNEQFF	TGCGCCAGCAGACCGGACTTACGCTCCTACAATGAGCAGTTCTTC
NA	TRBJ1-1	TRBD1	TRBV19	CASSPKPPQGELTMNTEAFF	TGTGCCAGTAGTCCAAAACCTCCACAGGGGGAGCTAACAATGAACACTGAAGCTTTCTTT
NA	TRBJ2-3	TRBD2	TRBV19	CASSPGGTDTQYF	TGTGCCAGTAGTCCGGGGGGTACAGATACGCAGTATTTT
NA	TRBJ1-1	TRBD1	TRBV18	CASSPRDRGNTEAFF	TGTGCCAGCTCACCACGGGACAGGGGGAACACTGAAGCTTTCTTT
NA	TRBJ2-7	NA	TRBV28	CASSPHRLGSYEQYF	TGTGCCAGCAGTCCTCACCGACTAGGATCCTACGAGCAGTACTTC
NA	TRBJ2-6	NA	TRBV24-1	CATSDWRGGANVLTF	TGTGCCACCAGTGATTGGAGAGGTGGGGCCAACGTCCTGACTTTC
NA	TRBJ2-1	TRBD2	TRBV7-3	CASSLTGGSSNEQFF	TGTGCCAGCAGCTTAACCGGCGGGAGTAGCAATGAGCAGTTCTTC
NA	TRBJ1-1	TRBD1	TRBV5-1	CASSLLAGGTEAFF	TGCGCCAGCAGCTTGTTAGCAGGGGGCACTGAAGCTTTCTTT
NA	TRBJ2-5	TRBD2	TRBV7-7	CASSLGGRGTQYF	TGTGCCAGCAGCTTAGGGGGGAGGGGGACCCAGTACTTC
few	TRBJ1-3	NA	TRBV9	CASSFGGRDTGNTIYF	TGTGCCAGCAGTTTCGGGGGGAGGGACACTGGAAACACCATATATTTT
NA	TRBJ2-5	TRBD2	TRBV15	CATSSPYSGRWTSGQETQYF	TGTGCCACCAGCAGTCCCTATAGCGGGCGGTGGACTAGCGGACAAGAGACCCAGTACTTC
once	TRBJ2-1	NA	TRBV4-3	CASSQDAGGGNSYNEQFF	TGCGCCAGCAGCCAAGATGCAGGTGGCGGGAACTCCTACAATGAGCAGTTCTTC